This is a list of T cell receptor beta chains from one sample in a study of T cells after yellow fever vaccination. TCRdb passed the 5' RACE reads through MiXCR, listing each CDR3 protein once. The table lists 320,000 or so distinct CDR3 sequences, 7% to 9% of them singletons. Sample: PBMCs, taken roughly 47 days after the first yellow fever vaccination. The receptors originated from a man younger than 35 who received the YFV17D yellow fever vaccine. The CDR3 runs from the conserved cysteine through the conserved F or W. Fields, in order: J gene, V gene, clone size, D gene, CDR3 DNA, CDR3 protein. The D gene is left open where the match is weak. Clone size, where shown, is once, few, many, or a class for clones that have expanded.

j_call: TRBJ1-6; v_call: TRBV19; clone_size: NA; d_call: NA; cdr3_nt: TGTGCCAGTTCAAGAGTTCCCGAAAGCTCCTATAATTCACCCCTCCACTTT; cdr3_aa: CASSRVPESSYNSPLHF
j_call: TRBJ2-1; v_call: TRBV9; clone_size: few; d_call: TRBD2; cdr3_nt: TGTGCCAGCAGCGTAGGCGGGGGGGCCGGTGAGCAGTTCTTC; cdr3_aa: CASSVGGGAGEQFF
j_call: TRBJ2-4; v_call: TRBV30; clone_size: NA; d_call: TRBD2; cdr3_nt: TGTGCCTGGGACGCCCCTGCGGGGGGAAGGTACATTCAGTACTTC; cdr3_aa: CAWDAPAGGRYIQYF
j_call: TRBJ2-3; v_call: TRBV19; clone_size: many; d_call: NA; cdr3_nt: TGTGCCAGTAGTATGATGGGGCGCGATACGCAGTATTTT; cdr3_aa: CASSMMGRDTQYF
j_call: TRBJ1-1; v_call: TRBV6-5; clone_size: NA; d_call: NA; cdr3_nt: TGTGCCAGCAGTTACTCGGGCGGAGGGCTGAACACTGAAGCTTTCTTT; cdr3_aa: CASSYSGGGLNTEAFF
j_call: TRBJ2-1; v_call: TRBV4-1; clone_size: NA; d_call: NA; cdr3_nt: TGCGCCAGCAGCCCTCCACCCCAGGGGGGGATCGGCTCCTACAATGAGCAGTTCTTC; cdr3_aa: CASSPPPQGGIGSYNEQFF
j_call: TRBJ1-6; v_call: TRBV6-5; clone_size: few; d_call: TRBD1; cdr3_nt: TGTGCCAGCAGTCCCCCCGGACAGGTCTATAATTCACCCCTCCACTTT; cdr3_aa: CASSPPGQVYNSPLHF
j_call: TRBJ2-2; v_call: TRBV6-5; clone_size: NA; d_call: TRBD2; cdr3_nt: TGTGCCAGCAGCTTACTAGCGGGGGGGCCGACCGGGGAGCTGTTTTTT; cdr3_aa: CASSLLAGGPTGELFF
j_call: TRBJ1-2; v_call: TRBV7-2; clone_size: NA; d_call: NA; cdr3_nt: TGTGCCAGCAGCCCCCATTTCTATGGCTACACCTTC; cdr3_aa: CASSPHFYGYTF
j_call: TRBJ1-4; v_call: TRBV6-1; clone_size: few; d_call: NA; cdr3_nt: TGTGCCAGCAGAAAGGACACAGGGAGATTTGATGAAAAACTGTTTTTT; cdr3_aa: CASRKDTGRFDEKLFF
j_call: TRBJ2-1; v_call: TRBV20-1; clone_size: many; d_call: NA; cdr3_nt: TGCAGTGCTAGTGGTGACACCAGCTACAATGAGCAGTTCTTC; cdr3_aa: CSASGDTSYNEQFF
j_call: TRBJ1-2; v_call: TRBV27; clone_size: NA; d_call: NA; cdr3_nt: TGTGCCAGCAGTTTCGCGGCAGCTCCCCTATATGGCTACACCTTC; cdr3_aa: CASSFAAAPLYGYTF
j_call: TRBJ2-2; v_call: TRBV4-3; clone_size: few; d_call: NA; cdr3_nt: TGCGCCAGCAGCCAAGATTTCGCAGATACCGGGGAGCTGTTTTTT; cdr3_aa: CASSQDFADTGELFF
j_call: TRBJ1-3; v_call: TRBV12-3/TRBV12-4; clone_size: many; d_call: TRBD1; cdr3_nt: TGTGCCAGCAGTCCCAGGGGGCTTGGAAACACCATATATTTT; cdr3_aa: CASSPRGLGNTIYF
j_call: TRBJ1-1; v_call: TRBV12-3/TRBV12-4; clone_size: few; d_call: NA; cdr3_nt: TGTGCCAGCAGTTTGAATCGGATGACTGAAGCTTTCTTT; cdr3_aa: CASSLNRMTEAFF
j_call: TRBJ2-1; v_call: TRBV2; clone_size: NA; d_call: TRBD2; cdr3_nt: TGTGCCAGCACTGGACTAGCGGCCTACAATGAGCAGTTCTTC; cdr3_aa: CASTGLAAYNEQFF
j_call: TRBJ2-3; v_call: TRBV5-1; clone_size: many; d_call: TRBD2; cdr3_nt: TGCGCCAGCAGCATGGGACTAGCGGGGCGCACAGATACGCAGTATTTT; cdr3_aa: CASSMGLAGRTDTQYF
j_call: TRBJ2-1; v_call: TRBV4-2; clone_size: NA; d_call: TRBD2; cdr3_nt: TGTGCCAGCAGCCAAACTAGCGGGTCTAGAGAGCAGTTCTTC; cdr3_aa: CASSQTSGSREQFF
j_call: TRBJ2-1; v_call: TRBV14; clone_size: few; d_call: NA; cdr3_nt: TGTGCCAGCAGCTACCCCGGGGCCGAGGGCCCCTACAATGAGCAGTTCTTC; cdr3_aa: CASSYPGAEGPYNEQFF
j_call: TRBJ2-5; v_call: TRBV7-9; clone_size: NA; d_call: NA; cdr3_nt: TGTGCCAGCAGCTTAGGTCGTTACGGAGGAGAGACCCAGTACTTC; cdr3_aa: CASSLGRYGGETQYF
j_call: TRBJ2-5; v_call: TRBV5-1; clone_size: many; d_call: NA; cdr3_nt: TGCGCCAGCAGCTCGGAACCACTCCGGAGGGAGACCCAGTACTTC; cdr3_aa: CASSSEPLRRETQYF
j_call: TRBJ1-2; v_call: TRBV18; clone_size: NA; d_call: TRBD1; cdr3_nt: TGTGCCAGCTCACCACCGATCACAGGGGGCGTCTTTATCTATGGCTACACCTTC; cdr3_aa: CASSPPITGGVFIYGYTF
j_call: TRBJ1-6; v_call: TRBV6-5; clone_size: few; d_call: NA; cdr3_nt: TGTGCCAGCAGTTACCAGAAGAGTAATTCACCCCTCCACTTT; cdr3_aa: CASSYQKSNSPLHF
j_call: TRBJ1-1; v_call: TRBV11-2; clone_size: few; d_call: NA; cdr3_nt: TGTGCCAGCAGCTTAGTGGGGGGACACCCGAACACTGAAGCTTTCTTT; cdr3_aa: CASSLVGGHPNTEAFF
j_call: TRBJ1-1; v_call: TRBV11-2; clone_size: NA; d_call: NA; cdr3_nt: TGTGCCAGCAGCTTAGGCAGGAGGGGAAGGGACACTGAAGCTTTCTTT; cdr3_aa: CASSLGRRGRDTEAFF
j_call: TRBJ2-1; v_call: TRBV27; clone_size: few; d_call: NA; cdr3_nt: TGTGCCAGCAGTTTACTGGGAAGCAATGAGCAGTTCTTC; cdr3_aa: CASSLLGSNEQFF
j_call: TRBJ2-5; v_call: TRBV28; clone_size: few; d_call: NA; cdr3_nt: TGTGCCAGCAGTTTAGGAGGGGGAGGCGGTGAAGAGACCCAGTACTTC; cdr3_aa: CASSLGGGGGEETQYF
j_call: TRBJ1-2; v_call: TRBV27; clone_size: NA; d_call: NA; cdr3_nt: TGTGCCAGCAGTTTATCGTCGGGACCGATTTATTATGGCTACACCTTC; cdr3_aa: CASSLSSGPIYYGYTF
j_call: TRBJ2-3; v_call: TRBV20-1; clone_size: NA; d_call: NA; cdr3_nt: TGCAGTGCTAGAGATAATAGGCTCACAGATACGCAGTATTTT; cdr3_aa: CSARDNRLTDTQYF
j_call: TRBJ1-2; v_call: TRBV29-1; clone_size: NA; d_call: TRBD1; cdr3_nt: TGCAGCGGGAGACAGGGGGGAAACTATGGCTACACCTTC; cdr3_aa: CSGRQGGNYGYTF
j_call: TRBJ2-1; v_call: TRBV7-2; clone_size: few; d_call: TRBD2; cdr3_nt: TGTGCCAGCAGTTCAACCGGGACTAGCGACTACAATGAGCAGTTCTTC; cdr3_aa: CASSSTGTSDYNEQFF
j_call: TRBJ2-5; v_call: TRBV6-6; clone_size: few; d_call: NA; cdr3_nt: TGTGCCAGCGGGACGGGGCGGGAGACCCAGTACTTC; cdr3_aa: CASGTGRETQYF
j_call: TRBJ2-2; v_call: TRBV7-3; clone_size: NA; d_call: TRBD2; cdr3_nt: TGTGCCAGCAGCTCCAAGCGGGGGGCCAACACCGGGGAGCTGTTTTTT; cdr3_aa: CASSSKRGANTGELFF
j_call: TRBJ1-1; v_call: TRBV7-9; clone_size: few; d_call: NA; cdr3_nt: TGTGCCAGCAGCCGGACGCGGGCTGGGTACACTGAAGCTTTCTTT; cdr3_aa: CASSRTRAGYTEAFF
j_call: TRBJ2-2; v_call: TRBV5-1; clone_size: few; d_call: NA; cdr3_nt: TGCGCCAGCAGCTCCCCATTATCCCGGTCCGGGGAGCTGTTTTTT; cdr3_aa: CASSSPLSRSGELFF
j_call: TRBJ1-1; v_call: TRBV2; clone_size: NA; d_call: NA; cdr3_nt: TGTGCCACTCTCAGGGAGATGAACACTGAAGCTTTCTTT; cdr3_aa: CATLREMNTEAFF
j_call: TRBJ2-7; v_call: TRBV3-1; clone_size: NA; d_call: NA; cdr3_nt: TGTGCCAGCAGCCAAGACAGGTTTTACGAGCAGTACTTC; cdr3_aa: CASSQDRFYEQYF
j_call: TRBJ1-2; v_call: TRBV4-3; clone_size: few; d_call: NA; cdr3_nt: TGCGCCAGCAGCCAGCCGTATGACACGTTTAATGGCTACACCTTC; cdr3_aa: CASSQPYDTFNGYTF
j_call: TRBJ2-1; v_call: TRBV7-2; clone_size: few; d_call: NA; cdr3_nt: TGTGCCAGCACCGTGTTCTACCTTAGCAATGAGCAGTTCTTC; cdr3_aa: CASTVFYLSNEQFF
j_call: TRBJ2-5; v_call: TRBV19; clone_size: few; d_call: NA; cdr3_nt: TGTGCCAGTAGTAACTCCCCGGGAGAAGAGACCCAGTACTTC; cdr3_aa: CASSNSPGEETQYF
j_call: TRBJ1-4; v_call: TRBV4-3; clone_size: NA; d_call: NA; cdr3_nt: TGCGCCAGCAGCCAACTCATCGGAACTAATGAAAAACTGTTTTTT; cdr3_aa: CASSQLIGTNEKLFF
j_call: TRBJ2-5; v_call: TRBV27; clone_size: few; d_call: TRBD2; cdr3_nt: TGTGCCAGCAGTCCGCTTTTAGCGGGGACGCTCCAAGAGACCCAGTACTTC; cdr3_aa: CASSPLLAGTLQETQYF
j_call: TRBJ1-2; v_call: TRBV7-9; clone_size: few; d_call: NA; cdr3_nt: TGTGCCAGCAGCTTAGTACCTCCGGACAGTGCTAACTATGGCTACACCTTC; cdr3_aa: CASSLVPPDSANYGYTF
j_call: TRBJ2-5; v_call: TRBV18; clone_size: NA; d_call: TRBD1; cdr3_nt: TGTGCCAGCTCACCACCGTTGTCGTCGACAGGGAAAGAGACCCAGTACTTC; cdr3_aa: CASSPPLSSTGKETQYF
j_call: TRBJ2-3; v_call: TRBV6-1; clone_size: NA; d_call: NA; cdr3_nt: TGTGCCAGCAGCCAAAGGGCAGTTTTCACAGATACGCAGTATTTT; cdr3_aa: CASSQRAVFTDTQYF
j_call: TRBJ1-4; v_call: TRBV12-3/TRBV12-4; clone_size: few; d_call: TRBD1; cdr3_nt: TGTGCCAGCAGCCGGACAGGGGGCGCGGAAAAACTGTTTTTT; cdr3_aa: CASSRTGGAEKLFF
j_call: TRBJ2-1; v_call: TRBV7-9; clone_size: NA; d_call: NA; cdr3_nt: TGTGCCAGCAGCTTAGTGACGGGGTATTACAATGAGCAGTTCTTC; cdr3_aa: CASSLVTGYYNEQFF
j_call: TRBJ2-5; v_call: TRBV19; clone_size: NA; d_call: NA; cdr3_nt: TGTGCCAGTAGTATGGGACTCGGGGAGACCCAGTACTTC; cdr3_aa: CASSMGLGETQYF
j_call: TRBJ2-7; v_call: TRBV19; clone_size: few; d_call: NA; cdr3_nt: TGTGCCAGTAGTACCACCGGGAAGCAGTACTTC; cdr3_aa: CASSTTGKQYF
j_call: TRBJ2-1; v_call: TRBV12-3/TRBV12-4; clone_size: many; d_call: NA; cdr3_nt: TGTGCCAGCAGTTTTTGGGGCAGGTCGGTCAATGAGCAGTTCTTC; cdr3_aa: CASSFWGRSVNEQFF
j_call: TRBJ2-1; v_call: TRBV4-1; clone_size: NA; d_call: TRBD2; cdr3_nt: TGCGCCAGCAGCCAAGATTCGGGAGAAAGACTAGCCGGGGGTAATGAGCAGTTCTTC; cdr3_aa: CASSQDSGERLAGGNEQFF
j_call: TRBJ2-2; v_call: TRBV4-1; clone_size: few; d_call: NA; cdr3_nt: TGCGCCAGCAGCCAGGTGTTCAGCTACACCGGGGAGCTGTTTTTT; cdr3_aa: CASSQVFSYTGELFF
j_call: TRBJ2-5; v_call: TRBV5-1; clone_size: NA; d_call: NA; cdr3_nt: TGCGCCAGCAGCTTGTTTGGCGGGGGCACCCCCCAAGAGACCCAGTACTTC; cdr3_aa: CASSLFGGGTPQETQYF
j_call: TRBJ2-3; v_call: TRBV7-9; clone_size: many; d_call: NA; cdr3_nt: TGTGCCAGCAGCTCCCTGGGGATCAGGGAAGATACGCAGTATTTT; cdr3_aa: CASSSLGIREDTQYF
j_call: TRBJ1-1; v_call: TRBV6-6; clone_size: few; d_call: NA; cdr3_nt: TGTGCCAGCAGGTACACAGAGGGGACTGAAGCTTTCTTT; cdr3_aa: CASRYTEGTEAFF
j_call: TRBJ2-5; v_call: TRBV24-1; clone_size: many; d_call: TRBD1; cdr3_nt: TGTGCCACCAGTGATTCCGGACAGGGTAAAGAGACCCAGTACTTC; cdr3_aa: CATSDSGQGKETQYF
j_call: TRBJ1-2; v_call: TRBV5-1; clone_size: few; d_call: NA; cdr3_nt: TGCGCCAGCAGCGGGGACGGGGTCTATGGCTACACCTTC; cdr3_aa: CASSGDGVYGYTF
j_call: TRBJ1-1; v_call: TRBV7-9; clone_size: NA; d_call: NA; cdr3_nt: TGTGCCAGCAGCTTAATCGGCCCCCGGGCTGAAGCTTTCTTT; cdr3_aa: CASSLIGPRAEAFF